This T cell receptor (beta chain) was retrieved from a study of shared T cell receptors in the human thymus. TCRdb's copy holds only in-frame clones and misses some; the assay was immunoSEQ multiplex PCR. The sample contains 700,000 or so clones, 80% to 90% of which appear only once. The CDR3 has 16 amino acids. With 10 bases clipped from V and 6 bases from J, the junction kept 20 bases outside the gene matches. CDR1 is MDHEN, CDR2 SYDVKM, per germline. These data were likewise used in another study, on human thymus T cells. That work contributes: Thymic samples were excised during corrective heart operations. V and J genes seemed to be used with bias in thymic and blood repertoires.

The TCR originated in a girl in the first two years of life with a congenital heart defect. The V call is TRBV28, the J call TRBJ1-2; TRBD1 agrees at 7 bases. The sequencing input was thymocytes. The CDR3 reads CATRSQTGRQYDGYTF. CDR3 nucleotides: TGTGCCACCCGATCCCAGACAGGGCGGCAGTACGATGGCTACACCTTC.